Listed below are T cell receptor beta chains from one sample, sequenced in a study of T cells in Graves' hyperthyroidism and ophthalmopathy. Using its own MiXCR run on the multiplex PCR reads, TCRdb lists one record per CDR3 protein. Of 750,000 to 900,000 distinct CDR3 sequences in the sample, 38% were seen once. Sequences were obtained from blood. The receptors stem from a man between 18 and 35 years old with Graves' hyperthyroidism. The CDR3 runs from the conserved cysteine through the conserved F or W. The order of the fields is clone size, V gene, J gene, D gene, CDR3 DNA, CDR3 protein. The D gene is left open where the match is weak. Some rows mark clone size as missing; the rest say once, few, many or name a class of expanded clone.

-	TRBV27	TRBJ1-1	-	TGTGCCAGCATGCGGGGAATGAACACTGAAGCTTTCTTT	CASMRGMNTEAFF
many	TRBV19	TRBJ2-7	TRBD2	TGTGCCAGTAAGCGGGGCGCCTCCTACGAGCAGTACTTC	CASKRGASYEQYF
-	TRBV10-3	TRBJ2-2	-	TGTGCCATCAGATCTAGCGGGGAGCTGTTTTTT	CAIRSSGELFF
-	TRBV7-2	TRBJ2-7	-	TGTGCCAGCAGCTACTTTTCGGACTACGGGCAGTACTTC	CASSYFSDYGQYF
few	TRBV10-3	TRBJ1-4	-	TGTGCCACTTCAAAGCCAGCAGCCGGGGAAAAACTGTTTTTT	CATSKPAAGEKLFF
-	TRBV19	TRBJ1-1	-	TGTGCCAGCAGTGAAATACAGGGGAACACTGAAGCTTTCTTT	CASSEIQGNTEAFF
-	TRBV11-2	TRBJ2-2	TRBD1	TGTGCCAGCAGCTTACGGACAGGGCGCACCGGGGAGCTGTTTTTT	CASSLRTGRTGELFF
few	TRBV7-2	TRBJ2-7	-	TGTGCCAGCAGCGCACACAGTTTAAGGGAGCAGTACTTC	CASSAHSLREQYF
once	TRBV6-2/TRBV6-3	TRBJ1-1	-	TGTGCCAGCAGTTACTATTCGACCCTCGGCGGGAACACTGAAGCTTTCTTT	CASSYYSTLGGNTEAFF
few	TRBV20-1	TRBJ2-7	-	TGCAGTGCTAGGGGTACAAAAACCTCCTACGAGCAGTACTTC	CSARGTKTSYEQYF
few	TRBV6-9	TRBJ1-1	-	TGTGCCACTCCCCCAGGGAACACTGAAGCTTTCTTT	CATPPGNTEAFF
-	TRBV29-1	TRBJ1-1	-	TGTGCCTCGGACAGTGAAGCTTTCTTT	CASDSEAFF
many	TRBV2	TRBJ1-1	-	TGTGCCAGCAGTCCTCAGCTCATGAACACTGAAGCTTTCTTT	CASSPQLMNTEAFF
few	TRBV4-1	TRBJ2-7	TRBD2	TGCGCCAGCAGCCAAGATCGGGAGGGGTCTGGATACGAGCAGTACTTC	CASSQDREGSGYEQYF
once	TRBV6-5	TRBJ2-5	-	TGTGCCAGCAGTTACGCCGAACTGGATGACCAAGAGACCCAGTACTTC	CASSYAELDDQETQYF
-	TRBV19	TRBJ2-3	TRBD2	TGTGCCACCTTAGCGGGAGGGAGCACAGATACGCAGTATTTT	CATLAGGSTDTQYF
few	TRBV20-1	TRBJ2-7	TRBD1	TGCAGTGCTAGGTCGACGACAGGGGTGGACGAGCAGTACTTC	CSARSTTGVDEQYF
many	TRBV29-1	TRBJ2-7	-	TGCAGCTCCCCGCTACCCTACGAGCAGTACTTC	CSSPLPYEQYF
many	TRBV19	TRBJ1-5	-	TGTGCCAGTAGTATAGGGGGCGGAGATCAGCCCCAGCATTTT	CASSIGGGDQPQHF
many	TRBV7-9	TRBJ1-6	TRBD1	TGTGCCAGCAGCTTAGGTGGGACAGGGGGCGCAGGGTCACCCCTCCACTTT	CASSLGGTGGAGSPLHF
few	TRBV9	TRBJ1-1	TRBD1	TGTGCCAGCAGCTCCCGGGACAGGGGGCCCGACACTGAAGCTTTCTTT	CASSSRDRGPDTEAFF
many	TRBV10-2	TRBJ1-5	-	TGCGCCAGCAGTGAGTACCGGGGGGGGAGGCAGCCCCAGCATTTT	CASSEYRGGRQPQHF
many	TRBV19	TRBJ1-1	-	TGTGCCAGTAGTAACCAATGGGACACTGAAGCTTTCTTT	CASSNQWDTEAFF
many	TRBV10-3	TRBJ1-1	-	TGTGCCATCAGGAGCGATCGGGAAGCTTTCTTT	CAIRSDREAFF
few	TRBV9	TRBJ1-5	-	TGTGCCAGCAGTCCAGGCTGGGGTCAGCCCCAGCATTTT	CASSPGWGQPQHF
many	TRBV9	TRBJ1-1	-	TGTGCCAGCAGCGTCAGGGTAACTGAAGCTTTCTTT	CASSVRVTEAFF
many	TRBV7-8	TRBJ2-5	-	TGTGCCAGCAGCTTAGTGGGACTTCGGACCCAGTACTTC	CASSLVGLRTQYF
-	TRBV15	TRBJ2-7	-	TGTGCCACCAGCAGAGATCCCGCGACAGGGAGGTCCTACGAGCAGTACTTC	CATSRDPATGRSYEQYF
-	TRBV27	TRBJ2-7	-	TGTGCCAGCGCCCCCCGGGGGCCCTACGAGCAGTACTTC	CASAPRGPYEQYF
few	TRBV5-4	TRBJ2-2	-	TGTGCCAGCAGCCGCGAGGGGAACACCGGGGAGCTGTTTTTT	CASSREGNTGELFF
-	TRBV29-1	TRBJ2-2	-	TGCAGCGCCCATGGACAAAACACCGGGGAGCTGTTTTTT	CSAHGQNTGELFF
-	TRBV7-9	TRBJ1-4	TRBD1	TGTGCCAGCAGCTCCTTCGGGGGACAGGGAAAACTGTTTTTT	CASSSFGGQGKLFF
-	TRBV20-1	TRBJ2-7	-	TGCAGTGCTAGAGATTCACTCAGGGGTTACGAGCAGTACTTC	CSARDSLRGYEQYF
few	TRBV7-2	TRBJ2-7	-	TGCGCCAGCAGCCAAAGTAGGTCAGACTCCTACGAGCAGTACTTC	CASSQSRSDSYEQYF
many	TRBV6-6	TRBJ1-1	-	TGTGCCAGCAGTTACGAGGCAGGGAACACTGAAGCTTTCTTT	CASSYEAGNTEAFF
few	TRBV20-1	TRBJ2-7	-	TGCAGTGCTGCTCTCGTAAGGTACTTC	CSAALVRYF
-	TRBV6-1	TRBJ1-3	-	TGTGCCAGCTCCCCCCTGAGGGCCGCTGGAAACACCATATATTTT	CASSPLRAAGNTIYF
-	TRBV7-9	TRBJ2-5	TRBD2	TGTGCCAGCAGCCGTAGCGGGAGGGGCACCGGGGAGACCCAGTACTTC	CASSRSGRGTGETQYF